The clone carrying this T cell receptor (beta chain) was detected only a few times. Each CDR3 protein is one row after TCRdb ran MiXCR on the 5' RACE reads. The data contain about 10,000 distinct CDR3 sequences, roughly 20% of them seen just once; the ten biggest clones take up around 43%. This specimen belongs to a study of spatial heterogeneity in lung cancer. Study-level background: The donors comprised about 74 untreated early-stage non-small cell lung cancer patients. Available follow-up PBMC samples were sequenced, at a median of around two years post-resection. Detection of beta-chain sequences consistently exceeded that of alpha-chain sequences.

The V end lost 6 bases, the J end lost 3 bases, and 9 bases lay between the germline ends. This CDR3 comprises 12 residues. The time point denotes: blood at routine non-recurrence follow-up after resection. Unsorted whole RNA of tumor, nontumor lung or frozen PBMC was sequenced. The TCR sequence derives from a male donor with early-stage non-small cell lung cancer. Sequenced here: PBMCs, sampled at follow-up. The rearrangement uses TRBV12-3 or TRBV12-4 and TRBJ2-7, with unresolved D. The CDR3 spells CASSLGFYEQYF. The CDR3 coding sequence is TGTGCCAGCAGCCTTGGTTTCTACGAGCAGTACTTC.